The present T cell receptor beta chain was sequenced within a study of T cells after yellow fever vaccination. General study findings and limits: Faster peaking, at day 5 versus 15, marked a secondary response that was weaker.

This clonotype was seen a handful of times. Antigen specificity is unknown. Per germline, CDR1 LGHNA and CDR2 YNFKEQ. The V gene lost 0 bases and the J gene lost 7 bases, with 12 bases spanning the gap. The CDR3 runs 14 residues. A single record per CDR3 protein comes from TCRdb applying MiXCR to the 5' RACE reads. The table lists 200,000 or so distinct CDR3 sequences, approximately 6.3% of them singletons. The genes are TRBV4-2 and TRBJ2-5; D unresolved. The receptor comes from a man younger than 45 who received the YFV17D yellow fever vaccine. Sequencing used CD4+ T cells sorted from PBMCs, obtained on the day of the yellow fever booster vaccination. Here the CDR3 reads CASSQDRTSGTQYF. CDR3 coding DNA: TGTGCCAGCAGCCAAGATCGGACCTCAGGGACCCAGTACTTC.